These 5 T cell receptor beta chains originate from one sample sequenced in a study of identifying expanded T cells in peripheral blood. Sequenced by immunoSEQ multiplex PCR; TCRdb stores in-frame clones only, minus some. The table shows some 93,000 clones, with about nine tenths occurring only once. The sequencing sample was made of blood. The receptor set was obtained from a person aged 18 to 75 in good health.

The genes are TRBV27 and TRBJ2-2; D ambiguous. The CDR3 covers 11 residues. Germline loops: CDR1 MNHEY, CDR2 SMNVEV (reference sequence). V was pared by 6 bases and J by 7 bases, with 6 bases between. CDR3 in amino acids: CASSAFGELFF. As DNA, the CDR3 is TGTGCCAGCAGCGCCTTCGGGGAGCTGTTTTTT.

This clone was recorded a few times. The chain uses TRBV7-9 and TRBJ1-5; TRBD1 matches 8 bases. Germline CDR1 reads SEHNR; CDR2 reads FQNEAQ (reference sequence). The CDR3 totals 16 residues. V dropped 5 bases and J dropped 2; count of bases not matched to a gene: 8. The CDR3 DNA is TGTGCCAGCAGCCAAGGACAGGGCCATCGCAATCAGCCCCAGCATTTT. Protein sequence: CASSQGQGHRNQPQHF.

The chain combines TRBV10-3 with TRBJ1-5; a weak D match, TRBD1 (5 bases). Trimming pared 4 bases from V and 2 bases from J, leaving 9 bases between. CDR1 and CDR2 (germline): ENHRY, SYGVKD. The CDR3 is 14 amino acids. The CDR3 here is CAISGGGGNQPQHF. In DNA, the CDR3 is TGTGCCATCAGTGGGGGAGGGGGCAATCAGCCCCAGCATTTT.

V usage is TRBV7-3 and J usage is TRBJ2-3, with 9 bases identical to TRBD2. Trimming took 5 bases from V and 6 from J; bases not matched to a gene: 12. Germline CDR1 reads SGHTA; CDR2 reads FQGTGA. This CDR3 has 16 residues. The CDR3 region has the DNA TGTGCCAGCAGCCCGGGAACCGTAGCGGGAGCGGATACGCAGTATTTT. It encodes CASSPGTVAGADTQYF.

This chain connects TRBV5-1 to TRBJ2-7, with TRBD1 as a possible D gene (6 bases). Per the germline V gene, CDR1 is SGHRS and CDR2 is YFSETQ. The V end was cut by 4 bases, the J end by 1 base, with 9 bases between. The CDR3 runs 13 residues. The CDR3 DNA follows: TGCGCCAGCAGCCCAGGGGTATCCTACGAGCAGTACTTC. The encoded protein is CASSPGVSYEQYF.